The clone carrying this T cell receptor beta chain turned up a few times. Its antigen is not known. The entry originates in a study of beta chain features in type 1 diabetes. Whole-study context: All samples together contributed 100 million to 120 million sorted cells for examination.

The authors reverse transcribed all of the isolated RNA, so sequencing captured expressed TCRB transcripts. The protocol was immunoSEQ multiplex PCR, while the TCRdb copy is restricted to in-frame clones and leaves out a portion. The sample has some 290,000 clones, around 25% seen once. Trimming cost V 1 base and J 6 bases; bases outside gene matches: 5. The CDR3 contains 15 residues. Germline V gene data show CDR1 as SGHNT and CDR2 as YYREEE (reference sequence). General observations from the study: TCRB CDR3s were moderately but significantly shorter in Type 1 diabetes patients in all four CD4+ subsets.

The rearrangement links TRBV5-4 to TRBJ1-4; TRBD1 matches 8 bases. The TCR was taken from a woman in her 30s with type 1 diabetes. The sample consisted of naive CD4+ T cells from blood. The DNA for the CDR3 is TGTGCCAGCAGCTTGTCCGGGACAGGTTATGAAAAACTGTTTTTT. Its protein is CASSLSGTGYEKLFF.